This TCR beta chain is drawn from a study of shared T cell receptors in the human thymus. CDR1 is SGDLS, CDR2 YYNGEE, per germline. The CDR3 spans 16 residues. V was clipped by 0 bases and J by 6 bases; unmatched bases: 8. Produced via immunoSEQ multiplex PCR; TCRdb's table is partial and in-frame only. Altogether about 660,000 clones are present, approximately 90% being singletons, with the ten largest covering roughly 0.0097%. This clone was seen only once. The sample was also linked to a second study, of human thymus T cells.

Material for sequencing was thymocytes. The chain recombines TRBV9 with TRBJ2-1; 8 nucleotides match TRBD2. The receptor's source is a boy younger than two with a congenital heart defect. Here the CDR3 reads CASSVDSGLAGNEQFF. In DNA, the CDR3 is TGTGCCAGCAGCGTAGATAGTGGGCTAGCGGGCAATGAGCAGTTCTTC.